This TCR beta chain was found in a study of T cell responses to AZD1222 COVID-19 vaccine. Whole-study findings and limits: Unmutated variant regions are reportedly the target of nearly half of TCRs that are spike-specific. All repertoire sampling was performed exclusively after the peak T cell response.

With respect to this clone: Antigen specificity is unknown.

Produced via immunoSEQ multiplex PCR; TCRdb's table is partial and in-frame only. This table has some 120,000 clones, 70% to 90% appearing once. Per the germline V gene, CDR1 is KGHSH and CDR2 is LQKENI. Trimming removed 1 base from V and 1 base from J; junction bases left unmatched: 2. The CDR3 spans 16 residues. This TCR was recovered from an adult in good health. The starting material was peripheral blood, obtained on day 0 of AZD1222 vaccination. The V call is TRBV18, the J call TRBJ2-2; 8 positions match TRBD2. CDR3 sequence reads: CASSPQREMNTGELFF. In nucleotides, the CDR3 is TGTGCCAGCTCACCACAGCGGGAGATGAACACCGGGGAGCTGTTTTTT.